These 8 T cell receptor beta chains came from one sample sequenced in a study of blood T cell repertoires in COVID-19. The assay was immunoSEQ multiplex PCR, and TCRdb's table has in-frame clones only and misses some. The sample lists fewer than 250,000 clones, 88% occurring once. Material: peripheral blood. These receptors all stem from a middle-aged man with acute or convalescent COVID-19.

The CDR3 loop is CASSIPGNTETQYF. The DNA of the CDR3 is TGTGCCAGCTCTATCCCGGGTAACACGGAGACCCAGTACTTC. The chain uses TRBV19 and TRBJ2-5; D gene unclear. The CDR3 contains 14 residues. Germline V lookup: CDR1 LNHDA, CDR2 SQIVND (reference sequence). Trimming removed 9 bases at V and 5 bases at J, with 19 bases between. Supplemented by reference TRBV19 and TRBJ2-5, the full variable domain reads DGGITQSPKYLFRKEGQNVTLSCEQNLNHDAMYWYRQDPGQGLRLIYYSQIVNDFQKGDIAEGYSVSREKKESFPLTVTSAQKNPTAFYLCASSIPGNTETQYFGPGTRLLVL.

This sequence joins TRBV2 and TRBJ2-7; 9 bases are shared with TRBD1. The CDR3 has 12 residues. After removal of 6 bases from V and 3 bases from J, the junction contained 0 bases not matched to a gene. Germline assignment: CDR1 SNHLY and CDR2 FYNNEI. The CDR3 DNA reads as TGTGCCAGCAGGGACAGGGGCTACGAGCAGTACTTC. Translation: CASRDRGYEQYF.

V gene TRBV18 combines with J gene TRBJ2-5; TRBD1 might be the D (6 bases). Trimming removed 2 bases from V and 7 bases from J, with 14 bases in between. The V gene's germline CDR1 is KGHSH and CDR2 LQKENI. CDR3 length: 14 residues. This CDR3 reads CASSPGRQEGTQYF. CDR3 DNA sequence: TGTGCCAGCTCACCAGGGAGACAGGAAGGGACCCAGTACTTC.

The V and J genes are TRBV15 and TRBJ1-3, with 9 bases fitting TRBD1. The CDR3 spans 18 residues. The J segment lost 1 base and the V segment lost 0 bases, leaving 7 bases of the junction unmatched. The germline gives CDR1 LNHNV, CDR2 YYDKDF (reference sequence). For the CDR3, the DNA is TGTGCCACCAGCAGAGACGGGACAGGGTATGGGTCTGGAAACACCATATATTTT. This sequence encodes CATSRDGTGYGSGNTIYF.

The chain is built from TRBV19 and TRBJ1-2; TRBD1 matches 7 bases. CDR1 LNHDA and CDR2 SQIVND come from the germline V gene (reference sequence). V gave up 7 bases and J gave up 4 bases; unmatched junction bases: 18. The CDR3 is 17 residues long. The CDR3 is CASNGALSQGLLYGYTF. The DNA of the CDR3 is TGTGCCAGTAATGGAGCCCTTTCACAGGGGCTACTCTATGGCTACACCTTC.

The V gene is TRBV10-3, the J gene TRBJ2-5; 8 nucleotides match TRBD1. V lost 0 bases and J lost 6; bases outside the gene matches: 9. The CDR3 is made up of 16 amino acids. Germline CDR1 is ENHRY and CDR2 is SYGVKD. The CDR3 protein is CAISESSGTGRQTQYF. The CDR3 bases are TGTGCCATCAGTGAGTCGTCCGGGACAGGTCGCCAGACCCAGTACTTC.

J is TRBJ2-5 and V is TRBV13, with D perhaps TRBD2 (6 bases). The V and J ends lost 5 bases and 2 bases respectively, with 33 bases between them. This CDR3 has 21 residues. Germline-derived CDR1 and CDR2 are PRHDT and FYEKMQ (reference sequence). The CDR3 DNA is TGTGCCAGCAGCCAAGAGAGGTCAGAGAGCCGGGACTTGGGCATGCAAGAGACCCAGTACTTC. It specifies CASSQERSESRDLGMQETQYF.

This clone was seen a single time. The chain joins TRBV10-3 to TRBJ2-1, with 11 bases fitting TRBD2. The CDR3 spans 14 residues. Germline V CDR1 and CDR2: ENHRY, SYGVKD. V gave up 9 bases and J gave up 5 bases; unmatched junction bases: 6. The CDR3 here is CAINQLAGDNEQFF. DNA of the CDR3: TGTGCCATAAACCAACTAGCGGGGGACAATGAGCAGTTCTTC.